Listed here is a single TCR beta chain. What it recognizes is unknown. Run at survey level, the immunoSEQ assay was version v3.0. Assay: immunoSEQ multiplex PCR; the TCRdb copy retains only in-frame clones and omits some. Among 15,000 or so clones listed, over 70% were seen once. J lost 3 bases, V lost 5 bases, and 10 bases had no gene match. The CDR3 is 15 residues long. CDR1 and CDR2 from the germline V gene are SGHTA and FQGNSA. This entry is derived from a study of long-term antiretroviral therapy in people with HIV. Study findings and constraints: Clones that had undergone expansion before ART prevailed in the repertoire throughout all time points. HIV repertoires spanned tighter CDR3 length ranges than controls did.

HIV-positive participants were all treated in the United States. This TCR came from a man aged 25 to 40 with HIV. The rearrangement joins TRBV7-2 to TRBJ2-7; TRBD1 matches 7 bases. Sequencing was performed on unsorted PBMCs, taken less than 1.3 years before starting antiretroviral therapy. CDR3 protein: CASSLGQAGYYEQYF. In DNA, the CDR3 is TGTGCCAGCAGCCTCGGACAGGCCGGCTACTACGAGCAGTACTTC.